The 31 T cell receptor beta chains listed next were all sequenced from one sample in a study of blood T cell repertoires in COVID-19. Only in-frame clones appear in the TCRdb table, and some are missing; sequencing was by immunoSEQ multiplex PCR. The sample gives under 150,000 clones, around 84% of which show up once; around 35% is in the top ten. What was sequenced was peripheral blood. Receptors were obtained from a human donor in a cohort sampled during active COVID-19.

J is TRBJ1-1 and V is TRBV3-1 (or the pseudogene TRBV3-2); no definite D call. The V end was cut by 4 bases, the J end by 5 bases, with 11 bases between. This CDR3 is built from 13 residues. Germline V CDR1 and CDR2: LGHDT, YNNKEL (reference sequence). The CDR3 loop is CASSPGRLTEAFF. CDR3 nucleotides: TGTGCCAGCAGCCCGGGGAGGTTGACTGAAGCTTTCTTT.

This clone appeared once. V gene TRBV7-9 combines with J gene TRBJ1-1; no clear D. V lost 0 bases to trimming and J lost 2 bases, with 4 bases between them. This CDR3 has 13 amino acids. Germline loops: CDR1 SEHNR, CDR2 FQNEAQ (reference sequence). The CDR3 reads CASSLAANTEAFF. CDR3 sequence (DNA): TGTGCCAGCAGCTTAGCAGCCAACACTGAAGCTTTCTTT.

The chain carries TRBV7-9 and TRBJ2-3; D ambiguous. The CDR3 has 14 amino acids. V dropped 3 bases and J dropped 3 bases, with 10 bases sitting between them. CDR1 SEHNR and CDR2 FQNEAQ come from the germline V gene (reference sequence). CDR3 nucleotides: TGTGCCAGCAGCTTTGTTGGCGGAACAGATACGCAGTATTTT. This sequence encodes CASSFVGGTDTQYF.

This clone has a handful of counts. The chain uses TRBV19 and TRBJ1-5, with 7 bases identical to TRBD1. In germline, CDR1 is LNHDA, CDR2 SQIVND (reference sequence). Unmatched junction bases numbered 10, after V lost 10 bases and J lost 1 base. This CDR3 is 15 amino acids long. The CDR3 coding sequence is TGTGCCACACTACCGGGACAGAGGAGCAATCAGCCCCAGCATTTT. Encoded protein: CATLPGQRSNQPQHF.

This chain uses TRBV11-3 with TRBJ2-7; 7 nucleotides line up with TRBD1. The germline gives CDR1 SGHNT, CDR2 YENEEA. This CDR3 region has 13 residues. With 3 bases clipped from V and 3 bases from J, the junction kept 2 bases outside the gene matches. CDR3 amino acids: CASSFHRGYEQYF. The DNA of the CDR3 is TGTGCCAGCAGCTTTCACAGGGGCTACGAGCAGTACTTC.

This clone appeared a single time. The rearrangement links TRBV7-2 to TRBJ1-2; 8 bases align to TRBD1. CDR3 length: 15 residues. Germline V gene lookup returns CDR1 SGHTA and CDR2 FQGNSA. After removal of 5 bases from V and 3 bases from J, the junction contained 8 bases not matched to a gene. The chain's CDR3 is CASSLQGAIHYGYTF. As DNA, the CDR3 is TGTGCCAGCAGCCTTCAGGGGGCGATACACTATGGCTACACCTTC.

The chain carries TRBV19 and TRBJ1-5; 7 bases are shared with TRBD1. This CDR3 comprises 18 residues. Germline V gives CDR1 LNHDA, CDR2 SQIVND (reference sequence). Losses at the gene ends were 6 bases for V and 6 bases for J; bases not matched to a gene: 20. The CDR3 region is CASRIGGQHPRRSQPQHF. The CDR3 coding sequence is TGTGCCAGTAGAATTGGGGGACAGCACCCACGGAGGAGTCAGCCCCAGCATTTT.

The CDR3 loop reads CAWSGGLDIYGYTF. Here the CDR3 DNA reads TGTGCCTGGAGCGGCGGGCTCGATATCTATGGCTACACCTTC. V is TRBV30 and J is TRBJ1-2, with D hard to call. This CDR3 has 14 residues. V gave up 3 bases and J gave up 4 bases, with 15 bases separating them. Per the germline V gene, CDR1 is GTSNPN and CDR2 is SVGIG (reference sequence).

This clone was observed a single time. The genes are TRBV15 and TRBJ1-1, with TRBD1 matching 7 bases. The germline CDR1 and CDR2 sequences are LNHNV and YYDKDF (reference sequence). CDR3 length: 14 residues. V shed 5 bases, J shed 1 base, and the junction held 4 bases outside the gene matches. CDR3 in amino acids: CATSRRQGNTEAFF. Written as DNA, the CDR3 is TGTGCCACCAGCCGAAGACAGGGGAACACTGAAGCTTTCTTT.

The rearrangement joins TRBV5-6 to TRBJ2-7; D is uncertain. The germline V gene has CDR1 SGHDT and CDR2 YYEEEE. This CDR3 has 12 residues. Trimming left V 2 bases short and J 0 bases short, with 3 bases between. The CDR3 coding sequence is TGTGCCAGCAGCTTCCACTCCTACGAGCAGTACTTC. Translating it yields CASSFHSYEQYF.

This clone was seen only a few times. CDR3: CASSERTLSGDTIYF. The DNA of the CDR3 is TGTGCCAGCAGCGAGCGGACCCTGTCTGGGGACACCATATATTTT. This chain links TRBV9 with TRBJ1-3, with D uncertain. CDR3 size: 15 residues. The V gene lost 3 bases and the J gene lost 8 bases, with 18 bases spanning the gap. Germline V gene data show CDR1 as SGDLS and CDR2 as YYNGEE.

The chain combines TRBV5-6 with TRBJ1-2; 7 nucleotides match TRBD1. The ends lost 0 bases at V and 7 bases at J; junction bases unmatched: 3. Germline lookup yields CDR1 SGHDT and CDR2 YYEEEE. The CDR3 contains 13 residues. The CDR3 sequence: CASSLATGTGYTF. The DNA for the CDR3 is TGTGCCAGCAGCTTGGCGACAGGGACTGGCTACACCTTC.

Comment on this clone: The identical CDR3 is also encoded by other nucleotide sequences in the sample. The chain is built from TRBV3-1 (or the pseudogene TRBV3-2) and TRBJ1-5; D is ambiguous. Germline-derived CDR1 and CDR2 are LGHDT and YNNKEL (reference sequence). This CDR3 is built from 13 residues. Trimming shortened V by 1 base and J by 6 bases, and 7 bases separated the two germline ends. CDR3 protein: CASSQGGGQPQHF. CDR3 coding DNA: TGTGCCAGCAGCCAAGGGGGAGGTCAGCCCCAGCATTTT.

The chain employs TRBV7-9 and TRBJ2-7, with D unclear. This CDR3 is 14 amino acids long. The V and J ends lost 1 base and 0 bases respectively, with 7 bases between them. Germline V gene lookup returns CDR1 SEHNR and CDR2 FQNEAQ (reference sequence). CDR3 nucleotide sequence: TGTGCCAGCAGCTTAGGTGAGAGCTCCTACGAGCAGTACTTC. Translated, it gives CASSLGESSYEQYF.

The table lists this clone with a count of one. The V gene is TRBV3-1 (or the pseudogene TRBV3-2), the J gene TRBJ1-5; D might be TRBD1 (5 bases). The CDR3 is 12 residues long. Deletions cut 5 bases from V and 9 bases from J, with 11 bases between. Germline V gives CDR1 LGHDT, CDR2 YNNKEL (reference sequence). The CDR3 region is CASSMRDRPQHF. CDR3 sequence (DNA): TGTGCCAGCAGCATGCGGGACCGGCCCCAGCATTTT.

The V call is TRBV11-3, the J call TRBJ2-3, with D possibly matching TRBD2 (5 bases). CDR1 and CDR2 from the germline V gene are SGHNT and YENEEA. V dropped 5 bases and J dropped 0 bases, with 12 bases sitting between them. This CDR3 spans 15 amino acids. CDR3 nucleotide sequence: TGTGCCAGCAGCCCAGAGGGCGGGAGCACAGATACGCAGTATTTT. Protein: CASSPEGGSTDTQYF. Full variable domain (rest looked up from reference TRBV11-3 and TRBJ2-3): EAGVVQSPRYKIIEKKQPVAFWCNPISGHNTLYWYLQNLGQGPELLIRYENEEAVDDSQLPKDRFSAERLKGVDSTLKIQPAELGDSAVYLCASSPEGGSTDTQYFGPGTRLTVL.

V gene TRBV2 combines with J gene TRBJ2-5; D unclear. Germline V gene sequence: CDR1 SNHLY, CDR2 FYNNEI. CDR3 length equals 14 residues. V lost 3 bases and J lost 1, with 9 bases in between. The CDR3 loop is CASSDRTGQETQYF. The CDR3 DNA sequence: TGTGCCAGCAGTGATCGTACTGGCCAAGAGACCCAGTACTTC.

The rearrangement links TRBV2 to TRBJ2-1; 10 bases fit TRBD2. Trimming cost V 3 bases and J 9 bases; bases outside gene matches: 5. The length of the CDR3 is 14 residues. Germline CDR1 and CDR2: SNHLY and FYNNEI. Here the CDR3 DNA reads TGTGCCAGCAGTGAGGAGCGGGGGGGCATTGAGCAGTTCTTC. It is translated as CASSEERGGIEQFF. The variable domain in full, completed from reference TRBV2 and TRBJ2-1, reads EPEVTQTPSHQVTQMGQEVILRCVPISNHLYFYWYRQILGQKVEFLVSFYNNEISEKSEIFDDQFSVERPDGSNFTLKIRSTKLEDSAMYFCASSEERGGIEQFFGPGTRLTVL.

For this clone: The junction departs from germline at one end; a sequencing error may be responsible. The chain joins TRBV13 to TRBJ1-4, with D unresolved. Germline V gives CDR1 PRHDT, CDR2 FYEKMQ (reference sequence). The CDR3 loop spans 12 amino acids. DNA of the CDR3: TGTGCCAGCAGCCTAGGCCCAGAAAAACTGTTTTTT. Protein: CASSLGPEKLFF.

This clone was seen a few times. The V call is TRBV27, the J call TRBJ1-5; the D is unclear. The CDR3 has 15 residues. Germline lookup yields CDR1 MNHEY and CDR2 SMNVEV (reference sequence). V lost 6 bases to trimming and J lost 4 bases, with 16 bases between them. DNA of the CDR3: TGTGCCAGCAGACCGATACAGAGGGTTAATCAGCCCCAGCATTTT. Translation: CASRPIQRVNQPQHF.

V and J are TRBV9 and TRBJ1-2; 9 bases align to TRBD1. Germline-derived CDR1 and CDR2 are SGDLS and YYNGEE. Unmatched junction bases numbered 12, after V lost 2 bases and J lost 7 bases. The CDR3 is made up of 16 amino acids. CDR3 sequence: CASSVQLAQGAGGYTF. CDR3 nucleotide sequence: TGTGCCAGCAGCGTTCAACTCGCACAGGGGGCGGGTGGCTACACCTTC.

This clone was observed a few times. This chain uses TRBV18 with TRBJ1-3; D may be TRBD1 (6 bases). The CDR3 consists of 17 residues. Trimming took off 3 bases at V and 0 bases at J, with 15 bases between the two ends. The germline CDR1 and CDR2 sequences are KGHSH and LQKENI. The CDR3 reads CASSPLQGESSGNTIYF. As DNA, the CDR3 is TGTGCCAGCTCACCTCTACAGGGCGAGAGCTCTGGAAACACCATATATTTT.

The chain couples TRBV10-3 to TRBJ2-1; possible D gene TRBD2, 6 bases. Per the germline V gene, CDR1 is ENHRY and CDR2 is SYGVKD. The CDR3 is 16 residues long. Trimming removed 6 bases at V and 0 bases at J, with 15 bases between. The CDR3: CAIRVEGLSSYNEQFF. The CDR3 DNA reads TGTGCCATCAGGGTGGAGGGGCTCAGCTCCTACAATGAGCAGTTCTTC.

In DNA form, the CDR3 reads TGTGCCAGCACCAATTGGGACTGGAATCAGCCCCAGCATTTT. Protein: CASTNWDWNQPQHF. The chain links TRBV6-5 to TRBJ1-5; D is possibly TRBD1 (5 bases). CDR1 is MNHEY, CDR2 SVGAGI, per germline. The germline V and J ends were trimmed by 7 bases and 4 bases, with 14 bases remaining between them. The CDR3 covers 14 residues.

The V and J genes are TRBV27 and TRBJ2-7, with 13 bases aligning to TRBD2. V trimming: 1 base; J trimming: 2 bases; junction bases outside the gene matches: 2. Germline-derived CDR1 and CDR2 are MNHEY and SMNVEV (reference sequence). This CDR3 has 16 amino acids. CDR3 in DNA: TGTGCCAGCAGTTTATTACTAGCGGGGGGGCCCTACGAGCAGTACTTC. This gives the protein CASSLLLAGGPYEQYF.

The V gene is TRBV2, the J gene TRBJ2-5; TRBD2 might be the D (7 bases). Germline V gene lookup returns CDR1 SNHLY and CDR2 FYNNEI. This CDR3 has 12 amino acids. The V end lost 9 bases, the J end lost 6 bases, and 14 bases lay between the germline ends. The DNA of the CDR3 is TGTGCCAGTGGGGGGGGCCTGAAGACCCAGTACTTC. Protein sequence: CASGGGLKTQYF.

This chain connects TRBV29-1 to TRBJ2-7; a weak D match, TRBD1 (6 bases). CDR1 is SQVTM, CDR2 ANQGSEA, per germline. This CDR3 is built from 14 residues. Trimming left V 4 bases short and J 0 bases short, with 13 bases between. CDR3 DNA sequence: TGCAGCGTTGTACAGGGCTCCAGCTCCTACGAGCAGTACTTC. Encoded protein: CSVVQGSSSYEQYF.

CDR3 in DNA: TGCAGCGTTCCAGGGGGAGGCAATCAGCCCCAGCATTTT. Its protein product is CSVPGGGNQPQHF. The chain joins TRBV29-1 to TRBJ1-5; 7 bases are shared with TRBD1. The CDR3 consists of 13 residues. Germline values: CDR1 SQVTM, CDR2 ANQGSEA. Trimming at V came to 5 bases and at J to 2 bases, leaving 3 bases not matched to a gene.

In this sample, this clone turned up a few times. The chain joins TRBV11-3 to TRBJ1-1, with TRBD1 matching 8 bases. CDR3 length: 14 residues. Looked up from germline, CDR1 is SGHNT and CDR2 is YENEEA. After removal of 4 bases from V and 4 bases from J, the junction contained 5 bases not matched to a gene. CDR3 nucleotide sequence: TGTGCCAGCAGCTGGGGACAGGCGGGCACTGAAGCTTTCTTT. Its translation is CASSWGQAGTEAFF.

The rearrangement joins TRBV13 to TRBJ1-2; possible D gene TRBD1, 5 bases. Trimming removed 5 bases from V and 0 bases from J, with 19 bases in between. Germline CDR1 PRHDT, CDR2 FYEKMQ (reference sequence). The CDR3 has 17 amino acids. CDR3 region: CASSTLDSDITNYGYTF. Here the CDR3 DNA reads TGTGCCAGCAGCACCCTTGACAGCGACATAACTAACTATGGCTACACCTTC. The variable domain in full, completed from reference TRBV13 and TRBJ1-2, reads AAGVIQSPRHLIKEKRETATLKCYPIPRHDTVYWYQQGPGQDPQFLISFYEKMQSDKGSIPDRFSAQQFSDYHSELNMSSLELGDSALYFCASSTLDSDITNYGYTFGSGTRLTVV.

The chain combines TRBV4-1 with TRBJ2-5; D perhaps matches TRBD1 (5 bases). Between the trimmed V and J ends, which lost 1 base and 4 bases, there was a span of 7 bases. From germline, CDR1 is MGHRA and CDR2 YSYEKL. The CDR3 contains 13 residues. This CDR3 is CASSQGGGETQYF. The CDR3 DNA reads TGCGCCAGCAGCCAAGGGGGCGGAGAGACCCAGTACTTC.